The present TCR beta chain was sequenced within a study of blood T cell repertoires in COVID-19. Study overall: Sample material is recorded as cDNA or gDNA derived from T cells, B-cell-depleted T cells, or PBMCs.

Seattle patients were enrolled during active infection and followed longitudinally. The germline V and J ends were trimmed by 6 bases and 4 bases, with 22 bases remaining between them. CDR1 GTSNPN and CDR2 SVGIG come from the germline V gene (reference sequence). The CDR3 is made up of 15 amino acids. This clone was counted between two and nine times. Authors' methods: Estimation of nucleated cell counts was performed using reference gene primer amplification. Profiled with immunoSEQ multiplex PCR; TCRdb holds only in-frame clones, not every one. The V and J calls and the clone size are those of that table, but D and trimming were determined from the DNA. The sample lists hundreds of thousands of clones, 80% to 90% occurring once.

The clonotype originates from a woman in her fifties or sixties with COVID-19, enrolled during active disease. The chain combines TRBV30 with TRBJ2-7, with D maybe TRBD2 (6 bases). Sequencing was performed on peripheral blood. CDR3 sequence (DNA): TGTGCCTGTATGCTAGGGTCCTCGGGGGTTTACGAGCAGTACTTC. Amino acid sequence: CACMLGSSGVYEQYF.